This T cell receptor (beta chain) appears in the sequencing data of a study of PD-1 blockade in classical Hodgkin lymphoma (dated by TCRdb to the early 2020s). Study-wide context: Nivolumab dosing was 3 mg/kg intravenously every 2 weeks, continuing until either disease progression or unacceptable toxicity. The study used CyTOF and TCR beta sequencing to define a peripheral blood immune signature of response to PD-1 blockade in classical Hodgkin lymphoma. Paper-wide results and their limitations: Lower diversity was seen in patients whose nivolumab began less than 1 year after ASCT, and these patients were left out of later analyses so that immune reconstitution would not confound the results. Trial patients achieving complete response had baseline diversity similar to newly diagnosed patients, whereas partial responders and progressors had significantly lower diversity. By C4D1, a significant rise was seen in CD4+ TCR diversity but not in CD8+ TCR diversity (p=0.0027 vs p=0.16), and the rise was most apparent among complete responders (p=0.02). Baseline TCR diversity was reported as lower in newly diagnosed patients than in healthy donors, and lower still in relapsed/refractory patients. The study covered only a single clinical trial cohort, and the causes of the repertoire differences, possibly disease activity or prior therapy, were still not defined.

As to this clone: What antigen it recognizes has not been identified. No quality values exist for individual bases; no much larger clone is one base distant.

CDR1 and CDR2 (ENHRY, SYGVKD) derive from the germline V gene. From cysteine to phenylalanine, the CDR3 is 14 amino acids long. The read is trimmed to its CDR3 DNA, 42 bases read in frame from base 1. V and J are trimmed by 4 bases and 4 bases, and the gene matches miss 5 bases of the junction. The Qiagen DNeasy kit was used to extract genomic DNA from unsorted PBMCs and from the negatively selected CD4+ and CD8+ fractions. Using primers that anneal to V and J segments, immunoSEQ multiplex PCR amplified the TCR beta CDR3 regions. A synthetic immune receptor repertoire was used to minimize amplification bias, and any residual bias was removed computationally once sequencing was done. The authors processed their data as follows. Custom Python scripts were used to quantify repertoire diversity as the Shannon entropy index. Unsorted, CD4+ and CD8+ repertoires were examined separately, except in combined analyses, for which CD4+ and CD8+ sequences were merged in silico. A clone counted as expanded when the clone's frequency after treatment rose at least 2-fold relative to C1D1, and clones undetected at baseline were given a pseudocount of 0.5. Clones with 0 or 1 copy at C1D1 were defined as singleton clones, while clones with 2 or more copies were defined as non-singleton clones. Clones expanded in unsorted samples were labelled as CD4+, CD8+ or unknown by matching protein sequences in sorted samples from the same patient. Diversity changes from C1D1 to C4D1 were tested in paired samples using Wilcoxon tests. TCRdb retrieved this table from immuneACCESS and kept in-frame rearrangements only. Not all clones are present; in checked studies, unresolved V genes account for under half, and no reason is known for the remainder. The DNA gave D and trimming, while V, J and clone size come from that table. In this sample the table shows approximately 90,000 clones, more than 80% of which occur a single time. The top ten clonotypes cover over 15% of the sample.

The time point label here, explained by the study, means: cycle 4 day 1 (C4D1), after 6 weeks of nivolumab. Relapse after autologous stem cell transplantation had occurred in all trial patients, and cohorts A, B and C were distinguished by prior brentuximab vedotin exposure. The trial cohort comprised 56 patients with relapsed/refractory classical Hodgkin lymphoma whose best overall responses were complete response, partial response or progressive disease. In the multi-cohort phase II CheckMate 205 trial, trial patients received single-agent nivolumab. An independent review committee assessed best overall response by applying the 2007 International Working Group response criteria. Trial PBMCs were collected immediately before nivolumab initiation (C1D1) and during therapy at cycle 2 day 1 and cycle 4 day 1. Peripheral blood was collected in 8 mL Vacutainer Cell Preparation Tubes, from which PBMCs were isolated by centrifugation and then cryopreserved.

The V and J genes are TRBV10-3 and TRBJ1-1, and 8 bases in between align with TRBD1. The sequences come from peripheral blood mononuclear cells (PBMCs), collected before the fourth cycle of nivolumab. The clonotype comes from a human donor with classical Hodgkin lymphoma. The CDR3: CAISGTGSSTEAFF. In nucleotides, the sequence is TGTGCCATCAGTGGGACAGGGTCCAGCACTGAAGCTTTCTTT.